Presented here are 3 T cell receptor beta chains from one specimen sequenced in a study of blood T cells in healthy people across ages. Combining a sample-barcoded 5' primer with a J-beta primer mix, a second PCR ran for about 7 to 11 cycles. From the 5' RACE reads, TCRdb called clonotypes with MiXCR, one entry per CDR3 protein. Among over 950,000 distinct CDR3 sequences listed, around two fifths were seen once. Sequenced: blood. These receptors originate from a young man in good health.

The sample holds a few counts of this clonotype. This rearrangement joins TRBV20-1 to TRBJ2-3; D might be TRBD1 (5 bases). Trimming removed 5 bases at V and 3 bases at J, with 12 bases between. CDR1 is DFQATT, CDR2 SNEGSKA, per germline (reference sequence). The CDR3 is 13 amino acids. This chain's CDR3 is CSAVWGTTDTQYF. For the CDR3, the DNA is TGCAGTGCTGTATGGGGCACGACAGATACGCAGTATTTT.

The chain recombines TRBV9 with TRBJ1-2; D is perhaps TRBD1 (5 bases). CDR3 size: 15 residues. With 5 bases removed from V and 5 bases from J, the gap between germline ends came to 19 bases. The germline V gene encodes CDR1 SGDLS and CDR2 YYNGEE. CDR3 in amino acids: CASRNNQGDFYGYTF. Here the CDR3 DNA reads TGTGCCAGCAGGAATAATCAGGGTGACTTTTATGGCTACACCTTC.

Worth noting for this clonotype: Relative to the germline gene, one junction end is altered; a read error may explain this. The rearrangement links TRBV2 to TRBJ1-1; D is uncertain. This CDR3 contains 16 residues. Germline loops: CDR1 SNHLY, CDR2 FYNNEI. CDR3 in amino acids: CAGSEAPSGLGTEAFF. The CDR3 nucleotides are TGTGCCGGCAGTGAAGCCCCAAGCGGCCTAGGCACTGAAGCTTTCTTT.